The rows below give T cell receptor beta chains drawn from one sample of a study of blood T cell repertoires in COVID-19. The protocol was immunoSEQ multiplex PCR, while the TCRdb copy is restricted to in-frame clones and leaves out a portion. The sample shows around 180,000 clones, around 87% of them seen only once. The sample taken for sequencing was peripheral blood. These receptors were collected from a man in his forties with active or convalescent COVID-19. The CDR3 runs from the conserved cysteine through the conserved F or W. Fields, in order: V gene, J gene, D gene, clone size, CDR3 protein, CDR3 DNA. D genes are given only for firm matches. A clone size is listed for some rows: how often the clone was seen (once, few, many), or a class if it is expanded.

TRBV19	TRBJ2-5	.	.	CASSIGAQETQYF	TGTGCCAGTAGTATAGGTGCCCAGGAGACCCAGTACTTC
TRBV30	TRBJ2-7	TRBD1	.	CAWSARDRVRFLNEQYF	TGTGCCTGGAGTGCGCGGGACAGGGTCAGGTTCCTCAACGAGCAGTACTTC
TRBV7-3	TRBJ1-2	.	.	CASSYSAGAGYTF	TGTGCCAGCAGCTACTCGGCAGGGGCTGGCTACACCTTC
TRBV6-6	TRBJ1-1	.	.	CASSYPKLF	TGTGCCAGCAGTTACCCCAAACTTTTT
TRBV10-3	TRBJ1-2	.	few	CAISEAGYNYGYTF	TGTGCCATCAGTGAGGCAGGGTACAACTATGGCTACACCTTC
TRBV18	TRBJ1-5	.	.	CASSPGGDQPQHF	TGTGCCAGCTCACCCGGGGGAGATCAGCCCCAGCATTTT
TRBV27	TRBJ1-6	.	once	CASSPQGMLTSPLHF	TGTGCCAGCAGTCCCCAGGGAATGCTGACTTCACCCCTCCACTTT
TRBV5-1	TRBJ1-1	TRBD1	.	CASSGQGVRENTEAFF	TGCGCCAGCAGCGGACAGGGGGTAAGGGAGAACACTGAAGCTTTCTTT
TRBV6-5	TRBJ2-2	.	.	CAGLNGDNGELFF	TGTGCCGGACTAAATGGGGATAACGGGGAGCTGTTTTTT
TRBV5-8	TRBJ2-1	.	.	CASSLDWSSYNEQFF	TGTGCCAGCAGCTTAGACTGGAGCTCCTACAATGAGCAGTTCTTC
TRBV6-5	TRBJ2-2	.	.	CATIAASNTGELFF	TGTGCCACGATAGCGGCCTCGAACACCGGGGAGCTGTTTTTT
TRBV3-1/TRBV3-2	TRBJ2-3	TRBD1	.	CASSQDLGQGSTDTQYF	TGTGCCAGCAGCCAAGATCTGGGACAGGGGAGCACAGATACGCAGTATTTT
TRBV7-9	TRBJ2-7	.	.	CASSLGIRGRYEQYF	TGTGCCAGCAGCTTAGGGATTCGGGGAAGGTACGAGCAGTACTTC
TRBV28	TRBJ2-7	TRBD2	.	CASSSPGTRKGEQYF	TGTGCCAGCAGTTCCCCCGGGACTAGAAAAGGGGAGCAGTACTTC
TRBV27	TRBJ2-7	.	.	CASGTDSAYEQYF	TGTGCCAGCGGAACAGACAGCGCCTACGAGCAGTACTTC